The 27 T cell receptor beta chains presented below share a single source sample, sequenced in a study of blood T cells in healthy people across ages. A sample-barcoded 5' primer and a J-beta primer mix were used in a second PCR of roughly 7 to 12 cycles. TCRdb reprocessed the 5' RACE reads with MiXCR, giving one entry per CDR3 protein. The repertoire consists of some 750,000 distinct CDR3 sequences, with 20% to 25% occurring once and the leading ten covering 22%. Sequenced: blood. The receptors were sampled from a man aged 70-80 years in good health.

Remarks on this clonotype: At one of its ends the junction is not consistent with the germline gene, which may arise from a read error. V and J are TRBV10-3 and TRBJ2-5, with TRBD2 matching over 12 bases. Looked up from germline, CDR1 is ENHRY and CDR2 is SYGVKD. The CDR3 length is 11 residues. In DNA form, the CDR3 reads TGTGCCATCAGAAGGACTAGCGGGATAGTTTTC. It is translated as CAIRRTSGIVF.

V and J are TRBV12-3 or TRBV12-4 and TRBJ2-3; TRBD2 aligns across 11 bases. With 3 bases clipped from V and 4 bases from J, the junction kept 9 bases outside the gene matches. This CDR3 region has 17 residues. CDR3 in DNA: TGTGCCAGCAGTTTCCCCACTAGCGGGAGTTTCGCAGATACGCAGTATTTT. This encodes CASSFPTSGSFADTQYF.

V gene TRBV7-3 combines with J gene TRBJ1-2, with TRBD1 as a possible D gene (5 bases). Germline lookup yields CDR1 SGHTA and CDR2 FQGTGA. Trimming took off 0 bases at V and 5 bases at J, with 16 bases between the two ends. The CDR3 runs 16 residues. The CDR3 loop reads CASSLTGGTRKYGYTF. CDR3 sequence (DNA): TGTGCCAGCAGCTTAACTGGAGGGACCCGAAAGTATGGCTACACCTTC.

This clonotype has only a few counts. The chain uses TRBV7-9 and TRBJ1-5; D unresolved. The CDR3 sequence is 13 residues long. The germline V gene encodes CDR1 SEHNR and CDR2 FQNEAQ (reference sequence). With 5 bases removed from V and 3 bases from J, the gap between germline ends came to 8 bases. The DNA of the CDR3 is TGTGCCAGCAGCCCAGAGAACAATCAGCCCCAGCATTTT. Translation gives CASSPENNQPQHF.

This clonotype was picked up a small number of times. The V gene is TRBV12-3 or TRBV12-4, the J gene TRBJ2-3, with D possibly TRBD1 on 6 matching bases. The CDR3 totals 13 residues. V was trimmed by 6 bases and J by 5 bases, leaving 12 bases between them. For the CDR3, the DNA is TGTGCCAGCAGATTCACAGGGTTAGATACGCAGTATTTT. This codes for CASRFTGLDTQYF.

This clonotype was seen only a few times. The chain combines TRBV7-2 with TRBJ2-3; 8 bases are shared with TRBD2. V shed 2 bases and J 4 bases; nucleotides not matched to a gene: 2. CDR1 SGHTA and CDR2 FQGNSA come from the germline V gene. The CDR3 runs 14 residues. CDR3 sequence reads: CASSLLAGPDTQYF. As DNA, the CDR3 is TGTGCCAGCAGCTTACTAGCGGGCCCAGATACGCAGTATTTT.

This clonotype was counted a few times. DNA for the CDR3: TGTGCCAGCAGTTACCGGGGGGACACAGATACGCAGTATTTT. Its translation: CASSYRGDTDTQYF. This chain connects TRBV6-6 to TRBJ2-3, with 7 positions matching TRBD2. Germline V gene lookup returns CDR1 MNHNY and CDR2 SVGAGI (reference sequence). The CDR3 consists of 14 residues. Trimming cost V 2 bases and J 2 bases; bases outside gene matches: 1.

The CDR3 sequence: CASSLRWQETQYF. The CDR3, as DNA: TGTGCCAGCAGCCTTAGATGGCAAGAGACCCAGTACTTC. This rearrangement joins TRBV6-2 or TRBV6-3 to TRBJ2-5; D call uncertain. From germline, CDR1 is MNHEY and CDR2 SVGEGT. The CDR3 loop spans 13 amino acids. V gave up 6 bases and J gave up 2 bases, with 10 bases separating them.

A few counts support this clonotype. CDR3 in DNA: TGTGCCAGCAGTTACGGACAGGGGGTTAATGAAAAACTGTTTTTT. The encoded protein is CASSYGQGVNEKLFF. V is TRBV6-6 and J is TRBJ1-4; the match to TRBD1 covers 10 bases. The CDR3 contains 15 residues. J gave up 4 bases and V 2 bases, and 1 base lay outside the gene matches. Germline CDR1 is MNHNY and CDR2 is SVGAGI (reference sequence).

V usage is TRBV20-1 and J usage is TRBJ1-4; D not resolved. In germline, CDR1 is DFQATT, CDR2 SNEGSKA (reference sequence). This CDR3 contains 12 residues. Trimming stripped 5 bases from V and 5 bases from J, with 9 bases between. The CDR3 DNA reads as TGCAGTGCTGGTGGCCGAAATGAAAAACTGTTTTTT. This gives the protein CSAGGRNEKLFF.

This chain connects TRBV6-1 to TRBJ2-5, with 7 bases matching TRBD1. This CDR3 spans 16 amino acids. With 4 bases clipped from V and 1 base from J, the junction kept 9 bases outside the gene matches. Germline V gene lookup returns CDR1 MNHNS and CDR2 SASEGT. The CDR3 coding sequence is TGTGCCAGCAGTGCTAGGGGGCCCAGCGCCCAAGAGACCCAGTACTTC. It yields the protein CASSARGPSAQETQYF.

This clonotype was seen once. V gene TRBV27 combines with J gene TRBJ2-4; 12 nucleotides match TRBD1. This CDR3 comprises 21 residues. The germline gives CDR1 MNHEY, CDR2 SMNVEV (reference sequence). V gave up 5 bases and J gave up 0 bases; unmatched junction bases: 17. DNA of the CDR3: TGTGCCAGCAGTCTTTTCAAGGAGACCGGGACAGGGGGCAAAGCCAAAAACATTCAGTACTTC. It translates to CASSLFKETGTGGKAKNIQYF.

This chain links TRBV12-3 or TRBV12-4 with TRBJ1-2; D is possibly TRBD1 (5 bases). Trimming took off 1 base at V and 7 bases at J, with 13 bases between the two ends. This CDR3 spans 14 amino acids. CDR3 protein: CASSLETGRGGYTF. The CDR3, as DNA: TGTGCCAGCAGTTTAGAAACGGGGCGAGGTGGCTACACCTTC.

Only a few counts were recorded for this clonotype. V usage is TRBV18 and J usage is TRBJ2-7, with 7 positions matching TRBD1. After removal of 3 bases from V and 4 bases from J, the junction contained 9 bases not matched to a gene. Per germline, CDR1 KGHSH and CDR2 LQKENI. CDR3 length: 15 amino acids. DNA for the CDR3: TGTGCCAGCTCACCGAGAGGGGGCATGAGATACGAGCAGTACTTC. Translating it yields CASSPRGGMRYEQYF. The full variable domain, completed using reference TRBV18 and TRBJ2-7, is NAGVMQNPRHLVRRRGQEARLRCSPMKGHSHVYWYRQLPEEGLKFMVYLQKENIIDESGMPKERFSAEFPKEGPSILRIQQVVRGDSAAYFCASSPRGGMRYEQYFGPGTRLTVT.

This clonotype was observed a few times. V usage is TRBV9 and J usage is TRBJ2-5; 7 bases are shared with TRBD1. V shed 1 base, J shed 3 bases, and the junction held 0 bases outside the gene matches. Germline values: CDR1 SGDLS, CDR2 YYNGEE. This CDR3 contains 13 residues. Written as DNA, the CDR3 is TGTGCCAGCAGCGTAACAGGGGAAGAGACCCAGTACTTC. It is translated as CASSVTGEETQYF.

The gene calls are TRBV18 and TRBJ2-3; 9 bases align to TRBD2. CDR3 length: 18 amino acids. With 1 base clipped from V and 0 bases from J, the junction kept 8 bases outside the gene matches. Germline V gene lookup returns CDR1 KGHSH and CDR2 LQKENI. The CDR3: CASSPLVLAGKSTDTQYF. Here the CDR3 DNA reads TGTGCCAGCTCACCACTCGTCCTAGCGGGGAAAAGCACAGATACGCAGTATTTT.

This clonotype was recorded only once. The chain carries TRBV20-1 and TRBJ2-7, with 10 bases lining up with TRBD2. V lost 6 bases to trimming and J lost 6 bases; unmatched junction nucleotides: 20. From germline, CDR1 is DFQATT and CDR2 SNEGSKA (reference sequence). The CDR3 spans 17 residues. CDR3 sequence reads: CSARPGLAGVPPFEQYF. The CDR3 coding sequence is TGCAGTGCCCGACCGGGTCTAGCGGGGGTTCCACCCTTCGAGCAGTACTTC.

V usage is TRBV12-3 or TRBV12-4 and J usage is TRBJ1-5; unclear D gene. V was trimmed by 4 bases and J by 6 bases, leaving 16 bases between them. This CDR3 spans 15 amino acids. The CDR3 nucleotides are TGTGCCAGCAGTTCGGACCGACTTGCTGGTCAGCCCCAGCATTTT. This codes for CASSSDRLAGQPQHF.

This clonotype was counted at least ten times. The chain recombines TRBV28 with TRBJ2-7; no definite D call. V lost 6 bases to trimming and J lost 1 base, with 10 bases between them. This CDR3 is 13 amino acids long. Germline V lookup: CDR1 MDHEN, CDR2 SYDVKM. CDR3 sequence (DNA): TGTGCCAGCAGCCGACAAGCGTCCTACGAGCAGTACTTC. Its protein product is CASSRQASYEQYF.

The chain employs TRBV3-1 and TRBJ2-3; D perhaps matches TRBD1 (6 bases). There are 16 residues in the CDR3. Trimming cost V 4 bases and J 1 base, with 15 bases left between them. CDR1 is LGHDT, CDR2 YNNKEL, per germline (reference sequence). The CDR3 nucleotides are TGTGCCAGCAGCCCCATCAGGGGCGTTGGCACAGATACGCAGTATTTT. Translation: CASSPIRGVGTDTQYF.

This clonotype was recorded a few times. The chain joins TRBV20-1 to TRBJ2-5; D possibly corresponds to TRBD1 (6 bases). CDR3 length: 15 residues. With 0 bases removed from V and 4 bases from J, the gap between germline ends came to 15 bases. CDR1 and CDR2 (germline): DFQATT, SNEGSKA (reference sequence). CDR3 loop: CSARDTGSGGETQYF. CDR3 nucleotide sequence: TGCAGTGCTAGAGATACAGGGTCCGGAGGAGAGACCCAGTACTTC.

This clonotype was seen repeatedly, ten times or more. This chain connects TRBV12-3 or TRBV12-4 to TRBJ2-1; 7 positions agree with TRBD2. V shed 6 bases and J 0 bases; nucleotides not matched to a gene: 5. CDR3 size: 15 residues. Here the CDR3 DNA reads TGTGCCAGCAGCCAGGGACTACGCTCCTACAATGAGCAGTTCTTC. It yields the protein CASSQGLRSYNEQFF.

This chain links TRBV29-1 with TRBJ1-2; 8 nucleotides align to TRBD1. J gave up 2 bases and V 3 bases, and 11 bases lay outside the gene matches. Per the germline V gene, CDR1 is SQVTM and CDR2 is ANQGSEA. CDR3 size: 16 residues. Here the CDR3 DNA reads TGCAGCGTTGACTGGGGACAGGCAAAACAAAACTATGGCTACACCTTC. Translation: CSVDWGQAKQNYGYTF.

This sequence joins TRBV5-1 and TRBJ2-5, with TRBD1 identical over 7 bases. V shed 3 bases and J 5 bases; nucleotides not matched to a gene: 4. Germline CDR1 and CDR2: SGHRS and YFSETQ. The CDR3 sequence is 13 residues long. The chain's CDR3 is CASSSGTVETQYF. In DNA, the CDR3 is TGCGCCAGCAGCTCCGGGACAGTTGAGACCCAGTACTTC.

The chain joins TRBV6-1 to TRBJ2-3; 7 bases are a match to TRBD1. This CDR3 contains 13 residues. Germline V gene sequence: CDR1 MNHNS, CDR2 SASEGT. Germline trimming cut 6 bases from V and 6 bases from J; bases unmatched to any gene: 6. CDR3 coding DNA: TGTGCCAGCAGGATTACAGGGGCGGATACGCAGTATTTT. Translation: CASRITGADTQYF.

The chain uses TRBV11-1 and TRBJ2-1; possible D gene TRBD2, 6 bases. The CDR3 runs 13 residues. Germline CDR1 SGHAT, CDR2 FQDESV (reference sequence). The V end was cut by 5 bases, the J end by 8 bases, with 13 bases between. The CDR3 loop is CASSLTGEDEQFF. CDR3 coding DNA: TGTGCCAGCAGCCTTACGGGAGAAGATGAGCAGTTCTTC.

The CDR3 sequence: CASSLRQGYEAFF. The CDR3 coding sequence is TGTGCCAGCAGCTTAAGGCAGGGATATGAAGCTTTCTTT. This chain links TRBV7-9 with TRBJ1-1; a weak D match, TRBD1 (5 bases). V dropped 2 bases and J dropped 7 bases, with 11 bases sitting between them. Germline lookup yields CDR1 SEHNR and CDR2 FQNEAQ (reference sequence). CDR3 length equals 13 residues.